One and the same sample provided the 8 T cell receptor beta chains below, sequenced in a study of OX40 agonist ivuxolimab in advanced cancers. Sequenced by immunoSEQ multiplex PCR; TCRdb stores in-frame clones only, minus some. This sample has about 31,000 clones; 75% to 90% occur once, and the top ten carry approximately 31%. The sequencing here drew on CD4+ or CD8+ T cells sorted from blood, taken in a trial of the OX40 agonist ivuxolimab. Source of these receptors: an adult with an advanced solid tumor such as melanoma, head and neck, liver or kidney cancer.

The chain has TRBV29-1 and TRBJ2-2, with no clear D. Germline-derived CDR1 and CDR2 are SQVTM and ANQGSEA. V was pared by 7 bases and J by 1 base, with 10 bases between. This CDR3 spans 13 amino acids. CDR3 sequence (DNA): TGCAGCGCTACGGTAATGAACACCGGGGAGCTGTTTTTT. It codes for CSATVMNTGELFF.

The rearrangement uses TRBV13 and TRBJ2-1; unclear D gene. Trimming took 3 bases from V and 5 from J, leaving 8 bases between them. This CDR3 is 13 amino acids long. Germline CDR1 and CDR2: PRHDT and FYEKMQ (reference sequence). Here the CDR3 reads CASSFIINNEQFF. The CDR3 nucleotides are TGTGCCAGCAGCTTTATAATCAACAATGAGCAGTTCTTC.

Remarks on this clone: The CDR3 does not end in the conserved phenylalanine or tryptophan, so this is likely a read error. V and J are TRBV5-1 and TRBJ1-1; D unclear. The CDR3 has 15 amino acids. In germline, CDR1 is SGHRS, CDR2 YFSETQ. Trimming stripped 3 bases from V and 3 bases from J, with 15 bases between. This chain's CDR3 is CASSSLPGKDTEAFL. CDR3 sequence (DNA): TGCGCCAGCAGCTCCCTCCCGGGAAAGGACACTGAAGCTTTCCTT.

As regards this clone: An end of the junction differs from the germline gene, which may be a read error. This chain uses TRBV5-1 with TRBJ2-5; 8 bases agree with TRBD1. This CDR3 is 14 amino acids long. Germline CDR1 and CDR2: SGHRS and YFSETQ. In DNA form, the CDR3 reads TGCGCCAGCAGCTTGGTGGGACAGGTCATAACCCGGTACTTC. Protein product: CASSLVGQVITRYF.

The V gene is TRBV4-1, the J gene TRBJ2-7; a possible D gene is TRBD1 (5 bases). Per the germline V gene, CDR1 is MGHRA and CDR2 is YSYEKL. The CDR3 contains 14 residues. The ends were cut back, 2 bases at V and 3 bases at J, with 11 bases in the middle. The CDR3 DNA reads TGCGCCAGCAGCCAATTCTCCGACAGCTACGAGCAGTACTTC. Translated, it gives CASSQFSDSYEQYF.

This chain links TRBV6-1 with TRBJ2-3; 7 bases are a match to TRBD2. Per the germline V gene, CDR1 is MNHNS and CDR2 is SASEGT. The CDR3 spans 16 residues. V gave up 3 bases and J gave up 1 base; unmatched junction bases: 7. Written as DNA, the CDR3 is TGTGCCAGCAGTGACGTTCCGGGGGGAGGCACAGATACGCAGTATTTT. It is translated as CASSDVPGGGTDTQYF.

The rearrangement links TRBV11-3 to TRBJ2-1, with 7 bases lining up with TRBD2. V lost 1 base, J lost 11 bases, and 8 bases stayed unmatched. From germline, CDR1 is SGHNT and CDR2 YENEEA. This CDR3 region has 14 residues. CDR3 DNA: TGTGCCAGCAGCTTAGGGTGGGAGGGTGGAAAGCAGTTCTTC. Protein product: CASSLGWEGGKQFF. Full variable domain (remainder filled in from reference TRBV11-3 and TRBJ2-1): EAGVVQSPRYKIIEKKQPVAFWCNPISGHNTLYWYLQNLGQGPELLIRYENEEAVDDSQLPKDRFSAERLKGVDSTLKIQPAELGDSAVYLCASSLGWEGGKQFFGPGTRLTVL.

Only one count was recorded for this clone. The chain couples TRBV9 to TRBJ2-1; a possible D gene is TRBD2 (6 bases). The V and J ends lost 0 bases and 6 bases respectively, with 10 bases between them. Germline V lookup: CDR1 SGDLS, CDR2 YYNGEE. The CDR3 totals 14 residues. For the CDR3, the DNA is TGTGCCAGCAGCGTAGGGGCTAGCGCCAATGAGCAGTTCTTC. This codes for CASSVGASANEQFF.